This TCR beta chain was captured in a study of OX40 agonist ivuxolimab in advanced cancers. Across the whole study: Age averaged about 66 years (range roughly 23 to 80), and more than 80% were male.

This clone is termed medium-sized (0.01 to 0.1%). Its antigen is undetermined. Profiled with immunoSEQ multiplex PCR; TCRdb holds only in-frame clones, not every one. The sample holds some 50,000 clones, about 81% seen once. Whole-study findings and limits: Both CD4+ and CD8+ T cell populations in blood had undergone clonal expansion by week 6 at 0.1 to 3.0 mg/kg.

Exclusion of a patient followed from autoimmune disease history or systemic immunosuppression. V was pared by 1 base and J by 6 bases, with 10 bases between. The CDR3 contains 13 residues. CDR1 and CDR2 (germline): SGDLS, YYNGEE. This clonotype was obtained from an adult with an advanced solid tumor such as melanoma, head and neck, liver or kidney cancer. Sample: CD4+ or CD8+ T cells sorted from blood, taken in a trial of the OX40 agonist ivuxolimab. The J gene is TRBJ2-5, the V gene TRBV9; maybe TRBD2 (5 bases). The CDR3 loop is CASSVPGSKTQYF. CDR3 sequence (DNA): TGTGCCAGCAGCGTACCGGGATCGAAGACCCAGTACTTC.